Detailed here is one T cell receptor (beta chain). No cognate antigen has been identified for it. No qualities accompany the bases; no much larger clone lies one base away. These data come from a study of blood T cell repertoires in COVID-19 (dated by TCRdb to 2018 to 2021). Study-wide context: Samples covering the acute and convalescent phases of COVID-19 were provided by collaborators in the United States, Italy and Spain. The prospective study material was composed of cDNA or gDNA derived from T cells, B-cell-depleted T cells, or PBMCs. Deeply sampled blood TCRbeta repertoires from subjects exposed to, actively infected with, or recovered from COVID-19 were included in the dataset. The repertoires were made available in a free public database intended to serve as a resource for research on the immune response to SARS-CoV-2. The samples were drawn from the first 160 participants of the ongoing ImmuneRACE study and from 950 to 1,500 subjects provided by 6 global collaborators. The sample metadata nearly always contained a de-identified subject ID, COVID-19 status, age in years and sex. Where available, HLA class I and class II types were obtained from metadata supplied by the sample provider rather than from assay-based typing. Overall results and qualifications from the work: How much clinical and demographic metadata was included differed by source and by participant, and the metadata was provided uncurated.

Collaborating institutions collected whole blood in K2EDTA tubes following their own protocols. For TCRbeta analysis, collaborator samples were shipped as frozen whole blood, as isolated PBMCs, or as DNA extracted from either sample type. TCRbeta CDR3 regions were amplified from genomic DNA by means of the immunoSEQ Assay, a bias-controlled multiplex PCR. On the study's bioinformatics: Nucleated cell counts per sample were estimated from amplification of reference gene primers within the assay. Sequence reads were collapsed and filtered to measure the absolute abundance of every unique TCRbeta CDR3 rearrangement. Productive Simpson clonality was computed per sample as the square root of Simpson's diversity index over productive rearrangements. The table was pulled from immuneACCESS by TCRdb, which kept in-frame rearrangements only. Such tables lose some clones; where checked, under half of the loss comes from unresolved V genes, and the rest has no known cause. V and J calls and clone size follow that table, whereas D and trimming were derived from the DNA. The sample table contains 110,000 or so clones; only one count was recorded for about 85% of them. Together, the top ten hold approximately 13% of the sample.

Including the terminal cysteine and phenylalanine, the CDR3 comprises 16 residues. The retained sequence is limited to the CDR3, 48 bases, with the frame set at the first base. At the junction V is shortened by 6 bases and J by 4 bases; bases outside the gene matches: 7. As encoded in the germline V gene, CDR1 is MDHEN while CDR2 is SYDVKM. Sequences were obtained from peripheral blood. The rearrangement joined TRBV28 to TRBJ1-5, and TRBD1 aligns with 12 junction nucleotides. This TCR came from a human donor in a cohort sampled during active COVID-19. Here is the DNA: TGTGCCAGCAGGCCCGGGACAGGGGGCCGAAATCAGCCCCAGCATTTT. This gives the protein CASRPGTGGRNQPQHF. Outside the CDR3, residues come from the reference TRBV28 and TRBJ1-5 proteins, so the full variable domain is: DVKVTQSSRYLVKRTGEKVFLECVQDMDHENMFWYRQDPGLGLRLIYFSYDVKMKEKGDIPEGYSVSREKKERFSLILESASTNQTSMYLCASRPGTGGRNQPQHFGDGTRLSIL.